Listed below are T cell receptor beta chains from one sample, sequenced in a study of T cells in Graves' hyperthyroidism and ophthalmopathy. TCRdb reprocessed the multiplex PCR reads via MiXCR and lists one record per CDR3 protein. In the table there are about 690,000 distinct CDR3 sequences, approximately 15% of which are singletons. The sample consisted of blood. The receptors were sampled from a man aged 50 to 59 with Graves' hyperthyroidism. Both conserved end residues are part of each CDR3. The order of the fields is V gene, clone size, D gene, J gene, CDR3 DNA, CDR3 protein. A D gene is named only where the DNA matches it firmly. Rows may omit the clone size; those that give it use once, few, many or a size class.

TRBV29-1	many	TRBD1	TRBJ2-5	TGCAGCGTAGCCAGGACAGGGTTCGGAGAGACCCAGTACTTC	CSVARTGFGETQYF
TRBV28	.	TRBD2	TRBJ2-1	TGTGCCAGCAGTTTACTGGCGGGAGTAGTATACAATGAGCAGTTCTTC	CASSLLAGVVYNEQFF
TRBV6-1	few	.	TRBJ1-4	TGTGCCAGCAGAGTTCCGGGACTCAATGAAAAACTGTTTTTT	CASRVPGLNEKLFF
TRBV2	many	.	TRBJ1-1	TGTGCCAGGGGAGGACAAAGCACTGAAGCTTTCTTT	CARGGQSTEAFF
TRBV2	many	.	TRBJ2-7	TGTGCCAGCAGGGACTACGAGCAGTACTTC	CASRDYEQYF
TRBV7-2	.	TRBD1	TRBJ1-5	TGTGCCAGCAGCCCGACAGGGGGCGGGAGCAATCAGCCCCAGCATTTT	CASSPTGGGSNQPQHF
TRBV28	.	TRBD1	TRBJ1-6	TGTGCCAGCAGTGTTCGGGACAGAAATTCACCCCTCCACTTT	CASSVRDRNSPLHF
TRBV28	.	TRBD1	TRBJ1-6	TGTGCCAGCAGGTACCAGGGGGCAATTCTTGATTCACCCCTCCACTTT	CASRYQGAILDSPLHF
TRBV3-1	few	TRBD2	TRBJ2-1	TGTGCCAGCAGCCAAGATGCCCTCACTGGGACTAGCGGGAGGGACAATGAGCAGTTCTTC	CASSQDALTGTSGRDNEQFF
TRBV7-9	many	TRBD1	TRBJ1-1	TGTGCCAGCAGCTCACAACAGGGGCGCACTGAAGCTTTCTTT	CASSSQQGRTEAFF
TRBV28	few	.	TRBJ2-2	TGTGCCAGCAGACGCCAGTTGGGGACAACTAACACCGGGGAGCTGTTTTTT	CASRRQLGTTNTGELFF
TRBV20-1	.	.	TRBJ1-1	TGCAGTGCAGGACATACGAACACTGAAGCTTTCTTT	CSAGHTNTEAFF
TRBV3-1	many	.	TRBJ1-1	TGTGCCAGCAGCCCTAATCAACCCACTGAAGCTTTCTTT	CASSPNQPTEAFF
TRBV28	many	.	TRBJ1-2	TGTGCCAGCAGTCCCCGCAGGTATGGCTACACCTTC	CASSPRRYGYTF
TRBV20-1	.	.	TRBJ2-1	TGCAGTGCTAGGGAAAGCGGGAATGAGCAGTTCTTC	CSARESGNEQFF
TRBV12-3/TRBV12-4	many	.	TRBJ2-2	TGTGCCAGCACCATAGGGGACGGGGAGCTGTTTTTT	CASTIGDGELFF
TRBV6-1	many	.	TRBJ2-1	TGTGCCAGCAGACTGACAGATTACAATGAGCAGTTCTTC	CASRLTDYNEQFF
TRBV28	.	.	TRBJ2-5	TGTGCCAGCAGCCAAGGCGACGGTCAAGAGACCCAGTACTTC	CASSQGDGQETQYF
TRBV19	many	TRBD2	TRBJ2-7	TGTGCCAGTACCACGGGACTAGCGGGAGTCGGTGAGCAGTACTTC	CASTTGLAGVGEQYF
TRBV27	many	.	TRBJ2-5	TGTGCCAGCAGTTTATCGATGCAAGAGACCCAGTACTTC	CASSLSMQETQYF
TRBV28	.	.	TRBJ1-1	TGTGCCAGCCTCACCCACAGCTACACTGAAGCTTTCTTT	CASLTHSYTEAFF
TRBV10-3	.	TRBD1	TRBJ2-5	TGTGCCATCAGTCGGGACAGGAATTACCAAGAGACCCAGTACTTC	CAISRDRNYQETQYF
TRBV2	many	.	TRBJ2-1	TGTGCCAGCAGTGGGGAAGGGAGCTACAATGAGCAGTTCTTC	CASSGEGSYNEQFF
TRBV28	many	TRBD2	TRBJ2-4	TGTGCCAGCAGTTTATCGGGGGGGGACGGCAAAAACATTCAGTACTTC	CASSLSGGDGKNIQYF
TRBV7-2	many	.	TRBJ2-3	TGTGCCAGCAGCTTATTAGCACCGGGGGACACAGATACGCAGTATTTT	CASSLLAPGDTDTQYF
TRBV6-2/TRBV6-3	many	.	TRBJ1-1	TGTGCCACCTCTTGGGACGGCCTGAACACTGAAGCTTTCTTT	CATSWDGLNTEAFF
TRBV4-3	.	.	TRBJ2-7	TGCGCCAGCCGCCAAGATCTAGGACTCTACGAGCAGTACTTC	CASRQDLGLYEQYF
TRBV13	.	TRBD1	TRBJ2-7	TGTGCCAGCAGCCCGAGGGACAGGAGCTGGAACGAGCAGTACTTC	CASSPRDRSWNEQYF
TRBV5-1	.	TRBD2	TRBJ2-7	TGCGCCAGCAGCTTGGTATTAGCGGGCGCCTCCAACGAGCAGTACTTC	CASSLVLAGASNEQYF
TRBV19	.	.	TRBJ2-7	TGTGCCAGTAGTATTGGGCTAGTGGGCTACGAGCAGTACTTC	CASSIGLVGYEQYF
TRBV6-5	.	.	TRBJ2-7	TGTGCCAGCAGTTACCGCATCCCGTCCTACGAGCAGTACTTC	CASSYRIPSYEQYF
TRBV27	many	.	TRBJ2-7	TGTGCCAGCAGTCCCAATAGACTGATACCCTACGAGCAGTACTTC	CASSPNRLIPYEQYF
TRBV28	many	.	TRBJ1-1	TGTGCCAGCAGGCAGACAGGACTGAACACTGAAGCTTTCTTT	CASRQTGLNTEAFF
TRBV6-1	few	.	TRBJ1-6	TGTGCCAGCATCGAAGTACCAGGGCGTCTCTCACCCCTCCACTTT	CASIEVPGRLSPLHF
TRBV4-2	.	TRBD1	TRBJ1-6	TGTGCCAGCAGCCAACAAAGACAGGGAGGTGGCTATAATTCACCCCTCCACTTT	CASSQQRQGGGYNSPLHF
TRBV11-2	.	.	TRBJ2-1	TGTGCCAGCAGCTTAGTCAGCGGAGATTACAATGAGCAGTTCTTC	CASSLVSGDYNEQFF
TRBV29-1	few	.	TRBJ2-3	TGCAGCGTTTGGAGGGGAGTTAGCACAGATACGCAGTATTTT	CSVWRGVSTDTQYF